This TCR beta chain was retrieved from a study of identical twins. Using its own MiXCR run on the 5' RACE reads, TCRdb lists one record per CDR3 protein. The sample yields around 200,000 distinct CDR3 sequences, around 10% seen once. Note on this clonotype: Its specificity is not known.

Overall study findings and caveats: Models predicted too little out-of-frame TCR alpha sharing in monozygotic twins.

The length of the CDR3 is 16 residues. Germline V gives CDR1 SGHRS, CDR2 YFSETQ. Trimming removed 5 bases from V and 5 bases from J, with 17 bases in between. The sequencing input was memory (CD45RO+) T cells sorted from blood. The V gene is TRBV5-1, the J gene TRBJ1-6; TRBD1 is a possible D gene (5 bases). The receptor comes from a woman between 18 and 29 years old in good health. The CDR3 loop is CASRRMGLQDNSPLHF. The DNA of the CDR3 is TGCGCCAGCAGGAGGATGGGATTACAGGATAATTCACCCCTCCACTTT.